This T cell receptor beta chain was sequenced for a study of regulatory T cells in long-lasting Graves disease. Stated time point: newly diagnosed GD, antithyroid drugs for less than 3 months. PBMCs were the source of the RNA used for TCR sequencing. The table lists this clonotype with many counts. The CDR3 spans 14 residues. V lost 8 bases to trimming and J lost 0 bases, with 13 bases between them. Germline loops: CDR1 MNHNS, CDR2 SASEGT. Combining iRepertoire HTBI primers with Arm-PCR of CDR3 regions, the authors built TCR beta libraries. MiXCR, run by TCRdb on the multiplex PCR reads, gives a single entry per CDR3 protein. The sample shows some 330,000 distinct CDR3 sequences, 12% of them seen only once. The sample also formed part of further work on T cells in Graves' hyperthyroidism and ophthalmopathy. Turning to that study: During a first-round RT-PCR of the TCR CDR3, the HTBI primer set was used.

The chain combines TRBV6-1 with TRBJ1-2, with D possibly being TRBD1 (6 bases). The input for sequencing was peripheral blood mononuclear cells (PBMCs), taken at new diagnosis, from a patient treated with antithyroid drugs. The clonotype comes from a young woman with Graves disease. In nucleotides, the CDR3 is TGTGCCAGCGGGACACGGGTGTCTAACTATGGCTACACCTTC. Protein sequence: CASGTRVSNYGYTF.